Listed below are T cell receptor beta chains from one sample, sequenced in a study of cytomegalovirus exposure and HLA in healthy donors. The repertoire was sequenced with immunoSEQ multiplex PCR; TCRdb's copy has only in-frame clones and lacks some. In the table there are some 160,000 clones, around 77% of which are singletons. Sequenced: PBMCs. The receptors come from a man in his sixties in good health and CMV-seronegative. The CDR3 runs from the conserved cysteine through the conserved F or W. The order of the fields is V gene, D gene, clone size, J gene, CDR3 protein, CDR3 DNA. The D gene is left open where the match is weak. Clone size is not always given. Where it is, it says once, few, many or a class for expanded clones.

TRBV7-9	NA	NA	TRBJ2-7	CASSLGAVSSYEQYF	TGTGCCAGCAGCTTAGGTGCGGTGAGCTCCTACGAGCAGTACTTC
TRBV7-9	TRBD2	NA	TRBJ2-7	CASSSGLVFAEQYF	TGTGCCAGCAGCTCTGGACTAGTCTTCGCCGAGCAGTACTTC
TRBV5-6	NA	NA	TRBJ2-7	CASSPETEYPSYEQYF	TGTGCCAGCAGCCCCGAGACAGAGTACCCATCCTACGAGCAGTACTTC
TRBV4-2	TRBD2	NA	TRBJ2-7	CASSQRTSGSRGSYEQYF	TGTGCCAGCAGCCAAAGGACTAGCGGGAGTAGGGGGTCCTACGAGCAGTACTTC
TRBV7-8	NA	NA	TRBJ2-3	CASSSGRGRADTQYF	TGTGCCAGCAGCTCCGGGAGGGGGCGCGCAGATACGCAGTATTTT
TRBV27	TRBD1	once	TRBJ2-7	CASRPRDRRIYEQYF	TGTGCCAGCAGACCCCGGGACAGGAGGATCTACGAGCAGTACTTC
TRBV5-4	TRBD1	NA	TRBJ1-1	CASSSGQGRTEAFF	TGTGCCAGCAGCTCGGGACAGGGGCGGACTGAAGCTTTCTTT
TRBV5-4	NA	NA	TRBJ2-1	CASSSLGGEYNEQFF	TGTGCCAGCAGCTCCCTCGGAGGGGAGTACAATGAGCAGTTCTTC
TRBV2	TRBD1	NA	TRBJ2-2	CASSGQGPTGELFF	TGTGCCAGCAGTGGACAGGGCCCAACCGGGGAGCTGTTTTTT
TRBV5-1	NA	once	TRBJ2-7	CASSSQNSWGGLGYEQYF	TGCGCCAGCAGCTCACAGAACAGTTGGGGGGGCTTGGGCTACGAGCAGTACTTC
TRBV29-1	TRBD2	NA	TRBJ2-2	CSVLRAGGPRELFF	TGCAGCGTCCTTCGTGCGGGAGGGCCCCGGGAGCTGTTTTTT
TRBV18	NA	NA	TRBJ1-5	CASSPGGSNQPQHF	TGTGCCAGCTCACCTGGGGGGAGCAATCAGCCCCAGCATTTT
TRBV9	NA	NA	TRBJ1-4	CASSVDSRAVEKLFF	TGTGCCAGCAGCGTAGATTCCAGGGCGGTCGAAAAACTGTTTTTT
TRBV30	NA	NA	TRBJ2-7	CAWGAPGSKREQYF	TGTGCCTGGGGGGCCCCAGGGTCTAAGCGCGAGCAGTACTTC
TRBV6-5	TRBD2	NA	TRBJ2-7	CASTPSGTFYEQYF	TGTGCCAGCACCCCTAGCGGGACATTCTACGAGCAGTACTTC
TRBV12-1	NA	few	TRBJ1-4	CASSFKTRPEANEKLFF	TGTGCCAGCAGCTTTAAGACTAGGCCCGAGGCAAATGAAAAACTGTTTTTT
TRBV18	NA	NA	TRBJ1-1	CASSQAGDTEAFF	TGTGCCAGCTCACAGGCAGGGGACACTGAAGCTTTCTTT
TRBV18	TRBD1	few	TRBJ1-2	CASSPVGQGAYGYTF	TGTGCCAGCTCACCTGTAGGACAGGGAGCTTATGGCTACACCTTC
TRBV7-3	TRBD2	NA	TRBJ2-3	CASGRERGGTDTQYF	TGTGCCAGCGGGCGGGAGCGGGGCGGCACAGATACGCAGTATTTT
TRBV25-1	NA	NA	TRBJ2-2	CASSESGGAWTGELFF	TGTGCCAGCAGTGAATCTGGCGGGGCATGGACCGGGGAGCTGTTTTTT
TRBV6-6	NA	NA	TRBJ2-7	CASSYQQGSYEQYF	TGTGCCAGCAGTTACCAGCAGGGCTCCTACGAGCAGTACTTC
TRBV27	TRBD2	NA	TRBJ2-7	CASSFKLAGYEQYF	TGTGCCAGCAGTTTTAAACTAGCGGGATACGAGCAGTACTTC
TRBV6-5	NA	NA	TRBJ1-1	CASFQGTEAFF	TGTGCCAGCTTCCAGGGAACTGAAGCTTTCTTT
TRBV28	TRBD2	once	TRBJ2-3	CASSFPPSRTSGRGTDTQYF	TGTGCCAGCAGTTTCCCACCCTCCCGGACTAGCGGGAGGGGGACAGATACGCAGTATTTT
TRBV27	TRBD1	NA	TRBJ1-5	CASSSQQGAGNQPQHF	TGTGCCAGCAGTTCCCAACAGGGGGCGGGCAATCAGCCCCAGCATTTT
TRBV11-2	TRBD1	NA	TRBJ2-7	CASSLGQGGGGEQYF	TGTGCCAGCAGCTTAGGACAGGGCGGAGGAGGCGAGCAGTACTTC
TRBV2	TRBD1	NA	TRBJ2-7	CASSATGGGYEQYF	TGTGCCAGCAGTGCGACAGGGGGTGGGTACGAGCAGTACTTC
TRBV6-5	TRBD2	NA	TRBJ2-1	CASEGLAGGEQFF	TGTGCCAGCGAGGGACTAGCGGGGGGTGAGCAGTTCTTC
TRBV6-6	TRBD2	NA	TRBJ2-1	CASTGSGLYNEQFF	TGTGCCAGCACGGGTAGCGGGCTCTACAATGAGCAGTTCTTC
TRBV2	TRBD2	NA	TRBJ2-7	CASSYSGGGPYEQYF	TGTGCCAGCAGTTACTCGGGCGGGGGACCCTACGAGCAGTACTTC
TRBV7-2	NA	NA	TRBJ2-7	CASSLVAIPSYEQYF	TGTGCCAGCAGCTTAGTAGCGATTCCCTCCTACGAGCAGTACTTC
TRBV6-1	NA	once	TRBJ2-7	CASRPSGRLYEQYF	TGTGCCAGCAGGCCTTCCGGTCGCCTTTACGAGCAGTACTTC
TRBV29-1	TRBD1	once	TRBJ2-7	CSGGTGGNEQYF	TGCAGCGGGGGGACAGGGGGTAACGAGCAGTACTTC
TRBV18	NA	few	TRBJ1-3	CASSPRYQGLAGNTIYF	TGTGCCAGCTCACCGAGATATCAGGGACTGGCTGGAAACACCATATATTTT
TRBV19	NA	few	TRBJ2-2	CASSSRLNTGELFF	TGTGCCAGTAGTTCCCGACTGAACACCGGGGAGCTGTTTTTT
TRBV7-7	TRBD1	NA	TRBJ2-7	CASSLAWGQYYEQYF	TGTGCCAGCAGCTTAGCGTGGGGACAGTACTACGAGCAGTACTTC
TRBV27	NA	NA	TRBJ1-5	CASREGANQPQHF	TGTGCCAGTAGGGAGGGTGCAAATCAGCCCCAGCATTTT
TRBV28	NA	few	TRBJ2-7	CASMSGYPSYEQYF	TGTGCCAGCATGTCAGGATATCCCTCCTACGAGCAGTACTTC
TRBV9	NA	NA	TRBJ2-7	CASSVGGLGSGPGSEQYF	TGTGCCAGCAGCGTAGGGGGGTTAGGTAGCGGTCCGGGGTCCGAGCAGTACTTC
TRBV30	TRBD2	few	TRBJ2-5	CAWRVAGGETQYF	TGTGCCTGGAGGGTCGCGGGAGGAGAGACCCAGTACTTC
TRBV19	TRBD1	few	TRBJ2-7	CASTTGDRGYEQYF	TGTGCCAGTACCACGGGGGACAGGGGCTACGAGCAGTACTTC
TRBV15	NA	once	TRBJ1-3	CATSRDRAGNTIYF	TGTGCCACCAGCAGAGACAGGGCCGGAAACACCATATATTTT
TRBV6-1	TRBD2	NA	TRBJ2-1	CASSEAMTSGGREQFF	TGTGCCAGCAGTGAAGCGATGACTAGCGGGGGGCGTGAGCAGTTCTTC
TRBV9	NA	NA	TRBJ1-2	CASSEGTQVDGYTF	TGTGCCAGCAGCGAGGGGACACAAGTGGATGGCTACACCTTC
TRBV29-1	NA	NA	TRBJ2-1	CSVESRGGRGREQFF	TGCAGCGTTGAGTCTCGCGGGGGCCGAGGGCGTGAGCAGTTCTTC
TRBV5-1	NA	NA	TRBJ1-2	CASSFPGRENYGYPF	TGCGCCAGCAGCTTTCCGGGGAGGGAGAACTATGGCTACCCCTTC